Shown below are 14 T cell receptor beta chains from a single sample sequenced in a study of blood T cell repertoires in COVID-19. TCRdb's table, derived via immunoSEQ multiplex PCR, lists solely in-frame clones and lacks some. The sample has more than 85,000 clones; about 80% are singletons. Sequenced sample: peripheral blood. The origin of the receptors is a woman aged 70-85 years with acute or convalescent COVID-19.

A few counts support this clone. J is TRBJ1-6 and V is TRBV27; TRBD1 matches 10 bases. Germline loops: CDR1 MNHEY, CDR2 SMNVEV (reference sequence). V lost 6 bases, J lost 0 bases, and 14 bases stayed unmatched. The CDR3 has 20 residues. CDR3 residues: CASRGTGVDLGSSYNSPLHF. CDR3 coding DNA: TGTGCCAGCAGGGGGACAGGGGTAGATTTAGGGTCCTCCTATAATTCACCCCTCCACTTT.

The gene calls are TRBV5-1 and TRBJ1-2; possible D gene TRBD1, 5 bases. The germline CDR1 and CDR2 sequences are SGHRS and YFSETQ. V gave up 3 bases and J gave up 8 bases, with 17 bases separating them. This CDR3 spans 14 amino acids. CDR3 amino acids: CASSWGDAGRGYTF. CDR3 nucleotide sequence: TGCGCCAGCAGCTGGGGGGACGCAGGCCGGGGCTACACCTTC.

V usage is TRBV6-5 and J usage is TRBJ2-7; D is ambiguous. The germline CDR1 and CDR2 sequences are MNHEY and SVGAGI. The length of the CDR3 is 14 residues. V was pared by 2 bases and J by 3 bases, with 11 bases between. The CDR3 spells CASSYRHAFYEQYF. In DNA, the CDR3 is TGTGCCAGCAGTTACCGACACGCATTCTACGAGCAGTACTTC.

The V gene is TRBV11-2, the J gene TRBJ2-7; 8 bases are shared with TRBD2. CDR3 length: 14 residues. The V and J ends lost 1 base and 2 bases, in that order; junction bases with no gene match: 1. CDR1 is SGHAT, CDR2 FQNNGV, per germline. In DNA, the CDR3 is TGTGCCAGCAGCTTAGCGGGGGGGACCTACGAGCAGTACTTC. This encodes CASSLAGGTYEQYF.

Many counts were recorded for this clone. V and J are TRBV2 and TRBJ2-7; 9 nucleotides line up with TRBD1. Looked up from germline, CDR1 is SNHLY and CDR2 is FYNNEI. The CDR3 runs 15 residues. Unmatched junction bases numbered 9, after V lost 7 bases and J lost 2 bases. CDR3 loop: CASTREGQGTYEQYF. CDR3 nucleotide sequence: TGTGCCAGCACCCGAGAGGGACAGGGCACCTACGAGCAGTACTTC.

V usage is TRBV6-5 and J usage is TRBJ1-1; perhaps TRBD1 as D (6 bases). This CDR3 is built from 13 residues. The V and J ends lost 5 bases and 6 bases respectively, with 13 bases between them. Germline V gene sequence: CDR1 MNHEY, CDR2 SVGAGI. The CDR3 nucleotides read TGTGCCAGCAGTCTGCGACAGGCGTCTGAAGCTTTCTTT. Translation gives CASSLRQASEAFF.

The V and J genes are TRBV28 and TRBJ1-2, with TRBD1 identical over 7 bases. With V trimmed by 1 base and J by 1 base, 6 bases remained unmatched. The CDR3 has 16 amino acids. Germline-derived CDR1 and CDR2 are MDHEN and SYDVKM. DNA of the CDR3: TGTGCCAGCAGTTTATCCAGGGGGGAGGATAACTATGGCTACACCTTC. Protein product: CASSLSRGEDNYGYTF.

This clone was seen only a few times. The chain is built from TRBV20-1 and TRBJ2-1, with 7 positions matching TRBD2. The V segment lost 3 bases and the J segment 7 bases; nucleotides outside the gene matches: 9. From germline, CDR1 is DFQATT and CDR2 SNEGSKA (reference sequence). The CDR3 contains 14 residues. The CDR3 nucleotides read TGCAGTGCTAGTGCCCCATCTAGCGGAAATGAGCAGTTCTTC. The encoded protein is CSASAPSSGNEQFF.

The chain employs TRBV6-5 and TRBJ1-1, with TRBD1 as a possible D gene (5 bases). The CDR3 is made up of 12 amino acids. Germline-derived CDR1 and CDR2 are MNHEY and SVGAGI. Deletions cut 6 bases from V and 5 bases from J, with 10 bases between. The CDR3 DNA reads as TGTGCCAGCAGGGGGGGACGGACTGAAGCTTTCTTT. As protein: CASRGGRTEAFF.

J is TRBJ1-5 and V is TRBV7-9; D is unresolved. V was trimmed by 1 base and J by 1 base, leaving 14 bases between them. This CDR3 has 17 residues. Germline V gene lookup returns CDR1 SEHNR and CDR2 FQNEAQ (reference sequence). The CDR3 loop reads CASSLGMTGSSNQPQHF. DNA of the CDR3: TGTGCCAGCAGCTTAGGAATGACGGGATCGAGCAATCAGCCCCAGCATTTT.

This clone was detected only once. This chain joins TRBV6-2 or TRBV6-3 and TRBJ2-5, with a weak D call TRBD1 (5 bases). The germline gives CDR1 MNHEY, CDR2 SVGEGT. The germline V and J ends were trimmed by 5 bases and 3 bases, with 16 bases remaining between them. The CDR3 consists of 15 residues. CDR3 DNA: TGTGCCAGCAGTGAGCAGTGGGGCCTAAAAGAGACCCAGTACTTC. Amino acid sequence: CASSEQWGLKETQYF.

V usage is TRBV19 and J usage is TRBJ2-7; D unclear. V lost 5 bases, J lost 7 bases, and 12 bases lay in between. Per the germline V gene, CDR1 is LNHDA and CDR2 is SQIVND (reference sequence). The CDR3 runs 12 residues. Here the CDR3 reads CASSANIGEQYF. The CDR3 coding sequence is TGTGCCAGTAGTGCAAACATCGGGGAGCAGTACTTC. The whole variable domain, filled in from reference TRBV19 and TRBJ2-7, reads DGGITQSPKYLFRKEGQNVTLSCEQNLNHDAMYWYRQDPGQGLRLIYYSQIVNDFQKGDIAEGYSVSREKKESFPLTVTSAQKNPTAFYLCASSANIGEQYFGPGTRLTVT.

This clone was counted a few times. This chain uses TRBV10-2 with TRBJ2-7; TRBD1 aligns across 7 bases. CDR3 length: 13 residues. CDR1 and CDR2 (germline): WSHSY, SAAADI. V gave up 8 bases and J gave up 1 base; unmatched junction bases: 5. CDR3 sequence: CASAAGGSYEQYF. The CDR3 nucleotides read TGCGCCAGCGCGGCAGGGGGATCCTACGAGCAGTACTTC.

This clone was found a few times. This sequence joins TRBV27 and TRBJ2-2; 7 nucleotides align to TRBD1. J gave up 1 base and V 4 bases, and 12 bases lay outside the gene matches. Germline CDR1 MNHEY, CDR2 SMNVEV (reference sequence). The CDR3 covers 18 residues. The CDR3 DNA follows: TGTGCCAGCAGTTCCCGATCAGGGGGAGTATTGAACACCGGGGAGCTGTTTTTT. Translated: CASSSRSGGVLNTGELFF.